The 7 T cell receptor beta chains below come from one sample, sequenced in a study of blood T cells in healthy people across ages. A J-beta primer mix and a sample-barcoded 5' primer were used in a second PCR of roughly 7 to 12 cycles. A single record per CDR3 protein comes from TCRdb applying MiXCR to the 5' RACE reads. Of roughly 730,000 distinct CDR3 sequences listed, about 56% were seen once; the top ten hold roughly 24%. Sequenced input: blood. The receptor source for this set is a man aged 35-49 years in good health.

The chain carries TRBV20-1 and TRBJ1-5; 10 bases fit TRBD1. V lost 5 bases, J lost 11 bases, and 15 bases stayed unmatched. The CDR3 length is 15 residues. The germline V gene encodes CDR1 DFQATT and CDR2 SNEGSKA (reference sequence). The CDR3 is CSASGTGVLVRTQHF. The CDR3 bases are TGCAGTGCTTCCGGGACAGGGGTTCTCGTAAGGACCCAGCATTTT.

This sequence joins TRBV7-3 and TRBJ1-6; 7 bases map to TRBD1. The CDR3 is 17 residues long. J lost 7 bases, V lost 1 base, and 10 bases had no gene match. Per germline, CDR1 SGHTA and CDR2 FQGTGA. The CDR3 is CASSLNSPSGGNSPLHF. CDR3 nucleotides: TGTGCCAGCAGCTTAAACTCGCCGTCAGGGGGAAATTCACCCCTCCACTTT. The variable domain in full, with the rest retrieved from reference TRBV7-3 and TRBJ1-6, is GAGVSQTPSNKVTEKGKYVELRCDPISGHTALYWYRQSLGQGPEFLIYFQGTGAADDSGLPNDRFFAVRPEGSVSTLKIQRTERGDSAVYLCASSLNSPSGGNSPLHFGNGTRLTVT.

The CDR3, as DNA: TGTGCCAGCAGTGAAGAGGCAGGGTTACGGTCACCCCTCCACTTT. It yields the protein CASSEEAGLRSPLHF. The chain carries TRBV25-1 and TRBJ1-6; tentatively, D is TRBD1 (5 bases). This CDR3 comprises 15 residues. Trimming removed 2 bases at V and 10 bases at J, with 15 bases between. The germline V gene has CDR1 MGHDK and CDR2 SYGVNS. The full variable domain, with the rest looked up from reference TRBV25-1 and TRBJ1-6, is EADIYQTPRYLVIGTGKKITLECSQTMGHDKMYWYQQDPGMELHLIHYSYGVNSTEKGDLSSESTVSRIRTEHFPLTLESARPSHTSQYLCASSEEAGLRSPLHFGNGTRLTVT.

The chain couples TRBV28 to TRBJ2-2, with 9 positions matching TRBD2. CDR3 length: 17 amino acids. V was pared by 3 bases and J by 0 bases, with 5 bases of the junction left unmatched. Germline values: CDR1 MDHEN, CDR2 SYDVKM. Written as DNA, the CDR3 is TGTGCCAGCAGTTTTTCCCTAGCGGGGACGAACACCGGGGAGCTGTTTTTT. Translated: CASSFSLAGTNTGELFF.

The V gene is TRBV3-1, the J gene TRBJ2-2; maybe TRBD2 (6 bases). V shed 4 bases and J shed 1 base, with 7 bases lying between them. The CDR3 has 14 residues. Germline loops: CDR1 LGHDT, CDR2 YNNKEL (reference sequence). The CDR3 nucleotides are TGTGCCAGCAGCCGGGGACTGAACACCGGGGAGCTGTTTTTT. This gives the protein CASSRGLNTGELFF.

This chain connects TRBV7-3 to TRBJ2-7; either TRBD1 or TRBD2 may supply D (5 bases each). CDR1 SGHTA and CDR2 FQGTGA come from the germline V gene. The CDR3 extends over 14 amino acids. Trimming pared 5 bases from V and 7 bases from J, leaving 18 bases between. Here the CDR3 DNA reads TGTGCCAGCAGCCCGCTGAGGGGAGACAATGAGCAGTACTTC. Translating gives CASSPLRGDNEQYF.

This clonotype was seen a few times. The chain recombines TRBV28 with TRBJ2-5; possible D gene TRBD2, 6 bases. Germline CDR1 MDHEN, CDR2 SYDVKM. With 6 bases removed from V and 5 bases from J, the gap between germline ends came to 16 bases. This CDR3 has 14 residues. The CDR3 spells CASSPSGRYETQYF. CDR3 nucleotide sequence: TGTGCCAGCAGCCCCAGCGGGCGATATGAGACCCAGTACTTC.